A selection of T cell receptor beta chains follows, all from one sample in a study of blood T cell repertoires in COVID-19. Assay used: immunoSEQ multiplex PCR; TCRdb lists only in-frame clones, some missing. Counted here are some 120,000 clones, roughly 81% occurring once; the ten biggest clones make up approximately 1.5%. The sequenced sample consisted of peripheral blood. These receptors all come from a man in his forties or fifties with acute or convalescent COVID-19. CDR3s leave out the opening cysteine and the closing phenylalanine or tryptophan. The D gene is left open where the match is weak.

v_call d_call cdr3_aa
TRBV4-1 TRBD1 ASSHRGAAGELF
TRBV27 - ASSSKNPAYNEQF
TRBV6-4 - ASSPGKGDTEAF
TRBV6-5 TRBD1 ASSKGQGGNSPLH
TRBV7-9 TRBD2 ASQAAPGGIYEQY
TRBV7-8 - ASSLDNHQPQH
TRBV9 TRBD2 ASSVEGTSDYEQY
TRBV30 - AWSAGTHNQPQH
TRBV18 - ASSPGSPSGNTIY
TRBV28 - ASSLGQINEQY
TRBV5-1 TRBD1 ASSPNPGQRIDGYT
TRBV7-2 TRBD1 ASSSPSQGRREKLF
TRBV6-5 TRBD1 ASSSVPGQGPDTQY
TRBV6-2/TRBV6-3 TRBD1 ASSSAGTGLYEQY
TRBV29-1 TRBD2 SVTSGTSGLSSYNEQF
TRBV11-2 TRBD2 ASSRTSAAYEQY
TRBV2 - ASSEREYNEQF
TRBV6-5 - ASRPRASYNEQF
TRBV5-1 TRBD1 ASSLADRVSGNTIY
TRBV28 - APRGGSEAF
TRBV7-2 TRBD2 ASSFSGRVTGELF
TRBV7-9 - ASSLAAKETQY
TRBV2 TRBD2 ASGRDEQY
TRBV4-2 TRBD2 ASSQESASGRGEQF
TRBV5-5 - ASTGQPTNYGYT
TRBV18 TRBD1 ASSFDRGGAYEQY
TRBV29-1 TRBD2 SATRGGSYEQY
TRBV5-1 - ASRPTTGFSGNTIY
TRBV27 TRBD2 ASSFQREIADTQY
TRBV4-1 TRBD1 ASSEKPGQLNEKLF
TRBV6-5 - ASRVVSITGELF
TRBV18 - ASSPLGVSGNTIY
TRBV5-1 TRBD1 ASSFRQGGYGYT